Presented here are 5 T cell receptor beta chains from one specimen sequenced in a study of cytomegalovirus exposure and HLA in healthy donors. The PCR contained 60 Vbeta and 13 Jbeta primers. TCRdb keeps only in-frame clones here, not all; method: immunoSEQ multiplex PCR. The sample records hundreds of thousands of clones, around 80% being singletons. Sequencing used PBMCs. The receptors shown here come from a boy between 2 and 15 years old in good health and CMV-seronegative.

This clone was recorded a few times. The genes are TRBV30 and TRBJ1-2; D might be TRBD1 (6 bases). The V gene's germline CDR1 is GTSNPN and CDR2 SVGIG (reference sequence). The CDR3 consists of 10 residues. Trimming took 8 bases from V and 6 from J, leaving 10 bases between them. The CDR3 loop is CALNRDGYTF. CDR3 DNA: TGTGCCCTTAACAGGGATGGCTACACCTTC.

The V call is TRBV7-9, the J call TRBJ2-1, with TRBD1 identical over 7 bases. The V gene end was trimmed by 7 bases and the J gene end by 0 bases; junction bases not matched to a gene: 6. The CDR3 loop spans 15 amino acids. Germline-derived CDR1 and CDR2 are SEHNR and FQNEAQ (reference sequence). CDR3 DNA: TGTGCCAGCACTCCCAGGGGGAGCTCCTACAATGAGCAGTTCTTC. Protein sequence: CASTPRGSSYNEQFF.

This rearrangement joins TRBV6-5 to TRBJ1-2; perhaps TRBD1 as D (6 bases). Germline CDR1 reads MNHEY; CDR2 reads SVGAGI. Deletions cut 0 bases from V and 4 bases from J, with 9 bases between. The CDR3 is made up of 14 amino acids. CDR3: CASSYSRGGYGYTF. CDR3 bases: TGTGCCAGCAGTTACTCCAGGGGCGGCTATGGCTACACCTTC.

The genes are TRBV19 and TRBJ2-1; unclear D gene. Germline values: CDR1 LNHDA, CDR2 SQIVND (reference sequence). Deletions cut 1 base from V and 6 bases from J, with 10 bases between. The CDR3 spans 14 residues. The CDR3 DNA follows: TGTGCCAGTAGTATAGTGGCTCTCTCCAATGAGCAGTTCTTC. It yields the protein CASSIVALSNEQFF.

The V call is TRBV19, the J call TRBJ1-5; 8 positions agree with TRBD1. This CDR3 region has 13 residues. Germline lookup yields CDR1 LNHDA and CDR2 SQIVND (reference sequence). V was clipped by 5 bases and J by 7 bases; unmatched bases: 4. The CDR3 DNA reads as TGTGCCAGTAGTCCGGACAGGGACCAGCCCCAGCATTTT. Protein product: CASSPDRDQPQHF.